The 15 T cell receptor beta chains below all came from one sample that was sequenced in a study of control samples from healthy donors and cancer patients. Profiled with immunoSEQ multiplex PCR; TCRdb holds only in-frame clones, not every one. The repertoire holds over 120,000 clones, with 75% to 95% as singletons. Input material: blood. Source of these receptors: a man between 25 and 39 years old in good health.

This chain uses TRBV19 with TRBJ2-3, with TRBD2 matching over 9 bases. Germline CDR1 LNHDA, CDR2 SQIVND (reference sequence). The CDR3 runs 11 residues. V gave up 11 bases and J gave up 5 bases; unmatched junction bases: 2. CDR3 nucleotides: TGTGCCGCGGGGGGGGTAGATACGCAGTATTTT. Residues: CAAGGVDTQYF.

The chain links TRBV19 to TRBJ1-1; no clear D gene. V lost 11 bases and J 1 base, leaving 11 bases between the germline ends. The CDR3 is 12 residues long. Germline V CDR1 and CDR2: LNHDA, SQIVND (reference sequence). CDR3 amino acids: CASRRGNTEAFF. The CDR3 bases are TGTGCCTCAAGACGGGGGAACACTGAAGCTTTCTTT.

This clone was picked up one time. V and J are TRBV4-2 and TRBJ1-2; 10 bases fit TRBD1. V was clipped by 1 base and J by 2 bases; unmatched bases: 4. Germline CDR1 and CDR2: LGHNA and YNFKEQ. The CDR3 is made up of 16 amino acids. This chain's CDR3 is CASSQGQGAPNYGYTF. The CDR3 bases are TGTGCCAGCAGCCAAGGACAGGGGGCGCCAAACTATGGCTACACCTTC.

This clone was detected only once. The CDR3 reads CSSRLAPNEKLFF. The CDR3 DNA reads as TGCAGCTCTCGGTTGGCCCCAAATGAAAAACTGTTTTTT. The V gene is TRBV29-1, the J gene TRBJ1-4; D call uncertain. The CDR3 has 13 residues. Germline CDR1 and CDR2: SQVTM and ANQGSEA. The V end was cut by 8 bases, the J end by 5 bases, with 15 bases between.

The rearrangement uses TRBV28 and TRBJ1-6; TRBD1 agrees at 7 bases. V shed 6 bases, J shed 0 bases, and the junction held 5 bases outside the gene matches. The germline V gene has CDR1 MDHEN and CDR2 SYDVKM. The CDR3 sequence is 16 residues long. In DNA, the CDR3 is TGTGCCAGCAGGACGGACAGGAGCTCCTATAATTCACCCCTCCACTTT. This sequence encodes CASRTDRSSYNSPLHF. Full variable domain (rest looked up from reference TRBV28 and TRBJ1-6): DVKVTQSSRYLVKRTGEKVFLECVQDMDHENMFWYRQDPGLGLRLIYFSYDVKMKEKGDIPEGYSVSREKKERFSLILESASTNQTSMYLCASRTDRSSYNSPLHFGNGTRLTVT.

The chain employs TRBV9 and TRBJ1-4; the D gene is possibly TRBD1 (5 bases). This CDR3 is 15 amino acids long. Germline V gene data show CDR1 as SGDLS and CDR2 as YYNGEE. V gave up 3 bases and J gave up 3 bases, with 12 bases separating them. As DNA, the CDR3 is TGTGCCAGCAGCGGGCGGGGCAGGTCTAATGAAAAACTGTTTTTT. Its translation: CASSGRGRSNEKLFF. Together with reference TRBV9 and TRBJ1-4, the CDR3 gives the full variable domain: DSGVTQTPKHLITATGQRVTLRCSPRSGDLSVYWYQQSLDQGLQFLIQYYNGEERAKGNILERFSAQQFPDLHSELNLSSLELGDSALYFCASSGRGRSNEKLFFGSGTQLSVL.

The chain links TRBV7-8 to TRBJ1-1; D gene unclear. Between the trimmed V and J ends, which lost 2 bases and 4 bases, there was a span of 17 bases. The CDR3 has 16 amino acids. In germline, CDR1 is SGHVS, CDR2 FQNEAQ. CDR3 sequence (DNA): TGTGCCAGCAGCTTATCCTCTACGACGATCGGCACTGAAGCTTTCTTT. It is translated as CASSLSSTTIGTEAFF.

The V call is TRBV27, the J call TRBJ1-5; D gene uncertain. Germline assignment: CDR1 MNHEY and CDR2 SMNVEV (reference sequence). There are 13 residues in the CDR3. The germline V and J ends were trimmed by 4 bases and 7 bases, with 11 bases remaining between them. The CDR3 region has the DNA TGTGCCAGCAGTTATAACCAAGGGCAGCCCCAGCATTTT. Protein: CASSYNQGQPQHF.

The chain combines TRBV5-1 with TRBJ1-1; 8 bases agree with TRBD1. With V trimmed by 0 bases and J by 1 base, 11 bases remained unmatched. The CDR3 runs to 18 residues. Germline V gene sequence: CDR1 SGHRS, CDR2 YFSETQ. The CDR3 DNA follows: TGCGCCAGCAGCTTGGGGGCAGGGGGCATGTTGGGGAACACTGAAGCTTTCTTT. This sequence encodes CASSLGAGGMLGNTEAFF.

This rearrangement joins TRBV3-1 (or the pseudogene TRBV3-2) to TRBJ2-3, with 7 bases lining up with TRBD2. This CDR3 has 17 residues. The V gene end was trimmed by 1 base and the J gene end by 3 bases; junction bases not matched to a gene: 10. CDR1 and CDR2 from the germline V gene are LGHDT and YNNKEL (reference sequence). As DNA, the CDR3 is TGTGCCAGCAGCCAAGGGGGGGGTAGGGACCCAACAGATACGCAGTATTTT. Protein: CASSQGGGRDPTDTQYF.

This chain connects TRBV5-5 to TRBJ2-6, with D hard to call. This CDR3 region has 19 residues. Germline lookup yields CDR1 SGHKS and CDR2 YYEKEE (reference sequence). Trimming shortened V by 4 bases and J by 1 base, and 21 bases separated the two germline ends. The CDR3 sequence is CASSPPLAAYSSGANVLTF. Here the CDR3 DNA reads TGTGCCAGCAGCCCTCCTTTGGCAGCCTATTCATCTGGGGCCAACGTCCTGACTTTC.

This chain joins TRBV30 and TRBJ2-7; perhaps TRBD2 as D (6 bases). CDR1 and CDR2 from the germline V gene are GTSNPN and SVGIG (reference sequence). The CDR3 runs to 15 residues. V lost 3 bases and J 2 bases, leaving 17 bases between the germline ends. The CDR3 nucleotides are TGTGCCTGGAGCCTAGGGTTGGGGGGAACCTACGAGCAGTACTTC. Its translation is CAWSLGLGGTYEQYF.

This chain uses TRBV11-2 with TRBJ2-3, with D possibly TRBD2 on 6 matching bases. CDR3 size: 15 residues. Germline lookup yields CDR1 SGHAT and CDR2 FQNNGV. Deletions cut 3 bases from V and 5 bases from J, with 15 bases between. This CDR3 is CASSFSGGYKDTQYF. In DNA form, the CDR3 reads TGTGCCAGCAGCTTTAGCGGAGGTTATAAAGATACGCAGTATTTT.

This clone was observed a few times. The chain carries TRBV7-7 and TRBJ2-1, with 10 bases aligning to TRBD1. The CDR3 runs 15 residues. Trimming cost V 0 bases and J 8 bases; bases outside gene matches: 4. Germline V lookup: CDR1 SSHAT, CDR2 FNYEAQ (reference sequence). The CDR3 here is CASSLAGTGVDEQFF. CDR3 nucleotide sequence: TGTGCCAGCAGCTTAGCGGGGACAGGGGTGGATGAGCAGTTCTTC.

Remarks on this clone: One junction end does not reproduce the germline sequence, and a read error may be involved. The V gene is TRBV5-1, the J gene TRBJ2-1; D might be TRBD2 (6 bases). CDR1 and CDR2 from the germline V gene are SGHRS and YFSETQ. The CDR3 loop spans 16 amino acids. CDR3 protein: CVSSLGLRGAYNEQFF. DNA of the CDR3: TGCGTCAGCAGCCTTGGACTGCGGGGTGCCTACAATGAGCAGTTCTTC.